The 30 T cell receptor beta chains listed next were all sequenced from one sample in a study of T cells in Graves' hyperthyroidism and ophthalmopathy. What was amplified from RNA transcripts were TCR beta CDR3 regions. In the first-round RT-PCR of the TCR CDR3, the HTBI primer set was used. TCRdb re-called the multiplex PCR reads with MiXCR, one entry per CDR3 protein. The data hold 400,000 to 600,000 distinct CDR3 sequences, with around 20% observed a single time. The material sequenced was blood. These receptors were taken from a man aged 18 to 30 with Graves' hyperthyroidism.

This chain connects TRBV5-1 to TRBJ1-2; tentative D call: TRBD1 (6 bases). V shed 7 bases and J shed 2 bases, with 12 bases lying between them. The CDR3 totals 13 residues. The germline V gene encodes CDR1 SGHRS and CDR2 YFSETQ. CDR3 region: CASCTDRNYGYTF. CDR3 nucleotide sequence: TGCGCCAGCTGCACGGACAGAAACTATGGCTACACCTTC.

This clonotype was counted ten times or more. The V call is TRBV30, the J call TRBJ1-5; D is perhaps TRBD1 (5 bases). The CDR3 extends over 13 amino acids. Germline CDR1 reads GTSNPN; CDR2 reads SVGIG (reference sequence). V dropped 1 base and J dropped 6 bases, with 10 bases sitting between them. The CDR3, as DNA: TGTGCCTGGAGTGCTGGGGGAGGTCAGCCCCAGCATTTT. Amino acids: CAWSAGGGQPQHF.

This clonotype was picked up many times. CDR3 amino acids: CASSLAEGRHEQYF. The CDR3 DNA is TGTGCCAGCAGTTTAGCTGAGGGCAGACACGAGCAGTACTTC. The genes are TRBV12-3 or TRBV12-4 and TRBJ2-7; a possible D gene is TRBD2 (5 bases). V lost 0 bases to trimming and J lost 5 bases, with 11 bases between them. This CDR3 is built from 14 residues.

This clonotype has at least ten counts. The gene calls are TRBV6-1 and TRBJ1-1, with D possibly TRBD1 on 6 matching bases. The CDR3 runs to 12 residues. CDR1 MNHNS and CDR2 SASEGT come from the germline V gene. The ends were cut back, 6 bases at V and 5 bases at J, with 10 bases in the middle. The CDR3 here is CASSRGGTEAFF. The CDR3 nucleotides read TGTGCCAGCAGCCGAGGGGGGACTGAAGCTTTCTTT.

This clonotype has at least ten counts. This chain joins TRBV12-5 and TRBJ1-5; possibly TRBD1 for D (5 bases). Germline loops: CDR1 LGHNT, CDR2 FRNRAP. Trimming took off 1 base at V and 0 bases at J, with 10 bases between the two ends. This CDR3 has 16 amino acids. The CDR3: CASGLAQVYSNQPQHF. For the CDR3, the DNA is TGTGCTAGTGGTTTGGCACAGGTCTATAGCAATCAGCCCCAGCATTTT. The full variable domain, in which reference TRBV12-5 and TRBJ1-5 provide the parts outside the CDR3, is DARVTQTPRHKVTEMGQEVTMRCQPILGHNTVFWYRQTMMQGLELLAYFRNRAPLDDSGMPKDRFSAEMPDATLATLKIQPSEPRDSAVYFCASGLAQVYSNQPQHFGDGTRLSIL.

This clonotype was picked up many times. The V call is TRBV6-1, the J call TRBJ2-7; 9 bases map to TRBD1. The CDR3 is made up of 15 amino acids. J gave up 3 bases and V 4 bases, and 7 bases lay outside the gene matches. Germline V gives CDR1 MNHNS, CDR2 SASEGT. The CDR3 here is CASSAGGQGFYEQYF. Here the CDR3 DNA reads TGTGCCAGCAGTGCGGGGGGACAGGGATTCTACGAGCAGTACTTC.

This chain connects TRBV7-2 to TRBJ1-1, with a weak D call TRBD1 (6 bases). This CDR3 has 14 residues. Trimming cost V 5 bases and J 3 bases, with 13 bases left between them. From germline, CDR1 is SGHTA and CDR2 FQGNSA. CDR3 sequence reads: CASSQSPGDTEAFF. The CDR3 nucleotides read TGTGCCAGCAGCCAATCTCCAGGGGACACTGAAGCTTTCTTT.

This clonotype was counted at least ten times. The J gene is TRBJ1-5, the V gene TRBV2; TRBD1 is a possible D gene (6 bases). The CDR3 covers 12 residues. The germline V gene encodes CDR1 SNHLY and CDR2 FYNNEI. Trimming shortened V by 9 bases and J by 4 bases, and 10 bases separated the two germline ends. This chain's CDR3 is CASWGPNQPQHF. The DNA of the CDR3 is TGTGCCAGTTGGGGGCCTAATCAGCCCCAGCATTTT.

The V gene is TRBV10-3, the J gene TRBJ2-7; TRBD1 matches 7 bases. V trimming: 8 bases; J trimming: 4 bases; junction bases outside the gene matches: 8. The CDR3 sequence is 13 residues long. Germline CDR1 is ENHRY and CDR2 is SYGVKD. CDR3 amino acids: CAIGQNRGYEQYF. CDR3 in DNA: TGTGCCATCGGACAAAACAGGGGTTACGAGCAGTACTTC.

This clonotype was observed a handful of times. CDR3 DNA sequence: TGTGCCAGCAGTTTTAGCGGGGAGGCAGAGACCCAGTACTTC. This codes for CASSFSGEAETQYF. V usage is TRBV12-3 or TRBV12-4 and J usage is TRBJ2-5, with 8 bases aligning to TRBD2. Trimming at V came to 3 bases and at J to 4 bases, leaving 4 bases not matched to a gene. The CDR3 contains 14 residues.

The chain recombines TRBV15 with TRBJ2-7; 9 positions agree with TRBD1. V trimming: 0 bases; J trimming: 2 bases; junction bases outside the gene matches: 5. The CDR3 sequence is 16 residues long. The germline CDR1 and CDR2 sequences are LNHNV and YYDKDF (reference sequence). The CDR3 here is CATSRDSGQGTYEQYF. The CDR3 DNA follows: TGTGCCACCAGCAGAGATTCGGGACAGGGCACCTACGAGCAGTACTTC.

The CDR3 DNA is TGTGCCAGTAGTATTTTCGGGGCCTGGGAGCTGTTTTTT. Translated: CASSIFGAWELFF. This chain links TRBV19 with TRBJ2-2, with D perhaps being TRBD1 or TRBD2 (5 bases each). V lost 3 bases and J 9 bases, leaving 11 bases between the germline ends. Germline values: CDR1 LNHDA, CDR2 SQIVND (reference sequence). The CDR3 covers 13 residues.

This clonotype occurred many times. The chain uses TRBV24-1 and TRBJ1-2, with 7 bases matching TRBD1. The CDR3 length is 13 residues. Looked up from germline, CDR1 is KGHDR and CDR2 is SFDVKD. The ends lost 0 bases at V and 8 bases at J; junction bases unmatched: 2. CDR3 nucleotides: TGTGCCACCAGTGATTTGCCAGGGGGGGGCTACACCTTC. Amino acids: CATSDLPGGGYTF.

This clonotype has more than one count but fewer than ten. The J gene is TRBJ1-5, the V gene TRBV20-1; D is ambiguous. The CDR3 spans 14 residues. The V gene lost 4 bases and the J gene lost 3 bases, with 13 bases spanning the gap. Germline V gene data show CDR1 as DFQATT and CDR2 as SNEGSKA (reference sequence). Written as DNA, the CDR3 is TGCAGTGCTATCTCGGGGAGATTCAATCAGCCCCAGCATTTT. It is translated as CSAISGRFNQPQHF.

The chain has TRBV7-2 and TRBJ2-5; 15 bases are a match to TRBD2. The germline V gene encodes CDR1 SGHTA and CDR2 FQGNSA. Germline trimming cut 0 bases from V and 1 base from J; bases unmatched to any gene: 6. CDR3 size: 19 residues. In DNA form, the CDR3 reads TGTGCCAGCAGCTTAGCCCCCGGGACTAGCGGGAGGTTCCAAGAGACCCAGTACTTC. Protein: CASSLAPGTSGRFQETQYF.

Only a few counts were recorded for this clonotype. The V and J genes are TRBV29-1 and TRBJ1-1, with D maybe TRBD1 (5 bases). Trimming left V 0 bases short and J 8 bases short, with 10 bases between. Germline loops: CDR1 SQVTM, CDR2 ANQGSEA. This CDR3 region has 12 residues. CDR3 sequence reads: CSVEDGDVEAFF. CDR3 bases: TGCAGCGTTGAAGATGGGGACGTCGAAGCTTTCTTT.

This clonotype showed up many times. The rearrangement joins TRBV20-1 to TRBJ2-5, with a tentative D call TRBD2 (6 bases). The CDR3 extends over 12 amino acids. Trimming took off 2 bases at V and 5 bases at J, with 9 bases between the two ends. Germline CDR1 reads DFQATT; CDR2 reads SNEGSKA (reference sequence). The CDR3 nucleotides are TGCAGTGCTAGATGGCTAGCGGAGACCCAGTACTTC. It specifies CSARWLAETQYF.

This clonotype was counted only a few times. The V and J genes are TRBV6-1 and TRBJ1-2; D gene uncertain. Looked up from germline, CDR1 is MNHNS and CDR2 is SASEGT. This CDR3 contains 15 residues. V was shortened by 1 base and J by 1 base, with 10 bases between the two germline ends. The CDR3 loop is CASSEEVLYNYGYTF. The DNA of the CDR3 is TGTGCCAGCAGTGAAGAGGTCCTTTATAACTATGGCTACACCTTC.

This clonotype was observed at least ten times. The CDR3 DNA is TGTGCCAGCAGCTTAGGACACGAAGCTTTCTTT. Translation: CASSLGHEAFF. The V gene is TRBV13, the J gene TRBJ1-1; D gene uncertain. V lost 0 bases and J lost 8, with 4 bases in between. The CDR3 loop spans 11 amino acids. In germline, CDR1 is PRHDT, CDR2 FYEKMQ (reference sequence).

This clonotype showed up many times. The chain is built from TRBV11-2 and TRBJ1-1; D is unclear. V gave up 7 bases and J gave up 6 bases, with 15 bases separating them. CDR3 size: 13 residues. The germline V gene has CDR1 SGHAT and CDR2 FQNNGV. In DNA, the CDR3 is TGTGCCAGCAAGGACGCCAGGAGAGCTGAAGCTTTCTTT. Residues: CASKDARRAEAFF.

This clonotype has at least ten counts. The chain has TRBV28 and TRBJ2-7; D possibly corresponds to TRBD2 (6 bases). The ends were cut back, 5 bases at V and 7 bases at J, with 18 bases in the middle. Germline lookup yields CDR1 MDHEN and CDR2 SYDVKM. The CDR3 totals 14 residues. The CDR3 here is CASSNRATREEQYF. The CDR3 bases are TGTGCCAGCAGTAACCGGGCCACCCGGGAGGAGCAGTACTTC.

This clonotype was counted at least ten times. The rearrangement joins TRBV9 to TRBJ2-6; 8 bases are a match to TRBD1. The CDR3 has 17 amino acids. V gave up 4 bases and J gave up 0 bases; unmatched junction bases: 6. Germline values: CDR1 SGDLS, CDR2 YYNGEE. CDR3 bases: TGTGCCAGCAGCTCCACCGGGACAGGCTCTGGGGCCAACGTCCTGACTTTC. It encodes CASSSTGTGSGANVLTF. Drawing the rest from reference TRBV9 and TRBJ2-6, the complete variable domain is DSGVTQTPKHLITATGQRVTLRCSPRSGDLSVYWYQQSLDQGLQFLIQYYNGEERAKGNILERFSAQQFPDLHSELNLSSLELGDSALYFCASSSTGTGSGANVLTFGAGSRLTVL.

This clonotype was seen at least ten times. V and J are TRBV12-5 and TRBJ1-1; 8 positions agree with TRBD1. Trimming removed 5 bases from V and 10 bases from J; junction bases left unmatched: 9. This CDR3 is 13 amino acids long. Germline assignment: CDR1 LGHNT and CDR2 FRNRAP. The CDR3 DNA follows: TGTGCTAGTGGTCCGACCGACAGGGGACGAGCTTTCTTT. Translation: CASGPTDRGRAFF.

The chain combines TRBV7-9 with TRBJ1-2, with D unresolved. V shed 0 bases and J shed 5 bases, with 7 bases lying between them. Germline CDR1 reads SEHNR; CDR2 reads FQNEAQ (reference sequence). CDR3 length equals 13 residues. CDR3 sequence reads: CASSLAAEYGYTF. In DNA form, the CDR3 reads TGTGCCAGCAGCTTAGCTGCAGAGTATGGCTACACCTTC.

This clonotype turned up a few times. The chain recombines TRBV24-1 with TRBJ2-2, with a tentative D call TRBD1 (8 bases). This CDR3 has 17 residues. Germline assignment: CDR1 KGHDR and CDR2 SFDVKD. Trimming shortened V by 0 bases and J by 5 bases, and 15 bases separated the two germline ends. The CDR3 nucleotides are TGTGCCACCAGTGATTTGCGTGGACAGGGAGGGACCGGGGAGCTGTTTTTT. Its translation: CATSDLRGQGGTGELFF.

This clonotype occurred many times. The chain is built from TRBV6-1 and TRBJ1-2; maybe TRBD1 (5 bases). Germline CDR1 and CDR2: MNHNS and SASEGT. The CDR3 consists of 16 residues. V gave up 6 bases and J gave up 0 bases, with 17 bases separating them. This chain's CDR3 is CASRRAWGEANYGYTF. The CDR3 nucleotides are TGTGCCAGCAGGAGAGCATGGGGGGAAGCTAACTATGGCTACACCTTC.

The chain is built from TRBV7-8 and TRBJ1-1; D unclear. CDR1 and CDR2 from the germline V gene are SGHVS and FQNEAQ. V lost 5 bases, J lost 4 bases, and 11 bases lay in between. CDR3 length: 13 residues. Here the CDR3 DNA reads TGTGCCAGCAGCGAGCGGCCGACCACTGAAGCTTTCTTT. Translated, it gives CASSERPTTEAFF.

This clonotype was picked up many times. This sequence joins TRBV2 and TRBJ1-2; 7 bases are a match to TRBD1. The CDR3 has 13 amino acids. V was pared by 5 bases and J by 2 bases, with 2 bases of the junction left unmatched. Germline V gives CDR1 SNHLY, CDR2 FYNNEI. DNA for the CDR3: TGTGCCAGCAGTCGGGACAGCAACTATGGCTACACCTTC. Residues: CASSRDSNYGYTF.

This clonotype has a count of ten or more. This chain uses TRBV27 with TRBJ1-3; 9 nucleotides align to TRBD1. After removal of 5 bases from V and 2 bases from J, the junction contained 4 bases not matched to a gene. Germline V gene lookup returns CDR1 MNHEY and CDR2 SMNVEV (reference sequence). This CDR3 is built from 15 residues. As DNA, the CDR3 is TGTGCCAGCAGTATCACAGGGGGCGCTGGAAACACCATATATTTT. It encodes CASSITGGAGNTIYF.

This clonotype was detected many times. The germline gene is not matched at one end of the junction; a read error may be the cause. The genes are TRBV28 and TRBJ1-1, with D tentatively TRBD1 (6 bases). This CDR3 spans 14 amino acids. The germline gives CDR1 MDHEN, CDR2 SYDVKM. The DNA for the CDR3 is TGTGCCTGCAGTTTCCACAGGGTCCCGAGGGAAGCTTTCTTT. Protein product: CACSFHRVPREAFF. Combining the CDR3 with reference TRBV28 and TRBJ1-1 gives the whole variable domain DVKVTQSSRYLVKRTGEKVFLECVQDMDHENMFWYRQDPGLGLRLIYFSYDVKMKEKGDIPEGYSVSREKKERFSLILESASTNQTSMYLCACSFHRVPREAFFGQGTRLTVV.